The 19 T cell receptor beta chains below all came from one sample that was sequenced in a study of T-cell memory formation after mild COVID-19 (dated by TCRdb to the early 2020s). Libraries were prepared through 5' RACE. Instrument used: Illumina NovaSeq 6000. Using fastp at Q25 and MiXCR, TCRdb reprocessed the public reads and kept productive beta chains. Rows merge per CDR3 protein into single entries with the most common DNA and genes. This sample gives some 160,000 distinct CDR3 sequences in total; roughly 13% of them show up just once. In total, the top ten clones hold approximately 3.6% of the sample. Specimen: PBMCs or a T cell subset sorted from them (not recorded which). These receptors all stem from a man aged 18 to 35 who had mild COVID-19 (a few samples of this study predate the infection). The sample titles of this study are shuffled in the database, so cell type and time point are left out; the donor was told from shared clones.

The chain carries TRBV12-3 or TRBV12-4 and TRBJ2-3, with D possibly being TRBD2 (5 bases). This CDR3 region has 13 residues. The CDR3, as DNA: TGTGCGGACTCTTCCATGGTTACAGATACGCAGTATTTT. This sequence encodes CADSSMVTDTQYF.

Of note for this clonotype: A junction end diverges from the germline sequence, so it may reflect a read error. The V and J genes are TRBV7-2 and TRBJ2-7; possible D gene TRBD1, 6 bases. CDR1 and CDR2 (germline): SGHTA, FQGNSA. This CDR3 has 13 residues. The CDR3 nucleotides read TGTGCCAGCAGCATAGCCAAAACAGGGTCGAGTTCATTC. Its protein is CASSIAKTGSSSF.

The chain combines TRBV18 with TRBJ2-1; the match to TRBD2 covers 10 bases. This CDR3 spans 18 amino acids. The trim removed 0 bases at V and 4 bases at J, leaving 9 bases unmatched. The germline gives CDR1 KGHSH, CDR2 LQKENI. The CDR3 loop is CASSPPNGAGGEYNEQFF. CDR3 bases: TGTGCCAGCTCACCACCTAACGGAGCGGGGGGGGAGTACAATGAGCAGTTCTTC.

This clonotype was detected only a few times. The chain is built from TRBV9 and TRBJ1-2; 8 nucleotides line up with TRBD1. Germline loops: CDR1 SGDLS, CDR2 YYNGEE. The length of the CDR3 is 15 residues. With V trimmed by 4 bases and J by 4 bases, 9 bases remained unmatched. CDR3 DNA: TGTGCCAGCAGCCCACAGGGGGGTGGGCCCTATGGCTACACCTTC. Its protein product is CASSPQGGGPYGYTF.

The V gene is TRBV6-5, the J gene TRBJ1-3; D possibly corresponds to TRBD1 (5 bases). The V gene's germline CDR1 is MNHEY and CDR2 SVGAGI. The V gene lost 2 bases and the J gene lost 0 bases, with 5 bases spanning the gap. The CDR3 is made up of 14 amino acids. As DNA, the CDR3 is TGTGCCAGCAGTTACGGACACTCTGGAAACACCATATATTTT. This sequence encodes CASSYGHSGNTIYF.

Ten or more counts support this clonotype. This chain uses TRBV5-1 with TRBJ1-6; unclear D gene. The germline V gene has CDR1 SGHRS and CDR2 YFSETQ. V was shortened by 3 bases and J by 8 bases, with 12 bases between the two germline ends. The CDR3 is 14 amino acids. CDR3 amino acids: CASSSGVRDSPLHF. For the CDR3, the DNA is TGCGCCAGCAGCTCGGGTGTTAGGGATTCACCCCTCCACTTT. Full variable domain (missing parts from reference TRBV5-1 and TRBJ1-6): KAGVTQTPRYLIKTRGQQVTLSCSPISGHRSVSWYQQTPGQGLQFLFEYFSETQRNKGNFPGRFSGRQFSNSRSEMNVSTLELGDSALYLCASSSGVRDSPLHFGNGTRLTVT.

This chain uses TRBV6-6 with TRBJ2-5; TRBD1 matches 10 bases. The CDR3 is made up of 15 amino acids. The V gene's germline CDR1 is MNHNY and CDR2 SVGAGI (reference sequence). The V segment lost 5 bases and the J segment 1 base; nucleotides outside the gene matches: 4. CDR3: CASSRRTGGQETQYF. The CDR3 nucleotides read TGTGCCAGCAGTCGTCGGACAGGGGGCCAAGAGACCCAGTACTTC.

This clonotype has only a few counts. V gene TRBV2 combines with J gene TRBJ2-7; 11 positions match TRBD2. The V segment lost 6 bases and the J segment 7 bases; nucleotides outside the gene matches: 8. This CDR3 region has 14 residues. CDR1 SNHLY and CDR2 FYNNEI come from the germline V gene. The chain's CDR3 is CASRIAGGPVEQYF. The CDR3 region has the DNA TGTGCCAGCAGGATAGCGGGGGGGCCGGTAGAGCAGTACTTC.

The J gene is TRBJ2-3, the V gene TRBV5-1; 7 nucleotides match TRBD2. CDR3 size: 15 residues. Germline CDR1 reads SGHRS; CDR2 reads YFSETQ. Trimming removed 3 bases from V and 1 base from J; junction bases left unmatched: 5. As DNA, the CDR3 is TGCGCCAGCAGCTGGGGGGGTGCTGGCACAGATACGCAGTATTTT. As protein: CASSWGGAGTDTQYF.

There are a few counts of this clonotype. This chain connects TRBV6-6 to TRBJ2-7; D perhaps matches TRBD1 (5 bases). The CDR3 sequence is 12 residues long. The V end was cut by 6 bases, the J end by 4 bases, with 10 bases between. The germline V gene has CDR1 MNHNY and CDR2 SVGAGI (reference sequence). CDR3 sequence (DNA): TGTGCCAGCAGGGACATACCTTACGAGCAGTACTTC. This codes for CASRDIPYEQYF.

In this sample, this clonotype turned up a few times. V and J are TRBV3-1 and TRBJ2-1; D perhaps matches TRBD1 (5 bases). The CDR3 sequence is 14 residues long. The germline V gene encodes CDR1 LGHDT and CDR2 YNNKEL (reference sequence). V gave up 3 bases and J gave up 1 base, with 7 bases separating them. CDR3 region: CASSQTASYNEQFF. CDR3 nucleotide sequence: TGTGCCAGCAGCCAGACAGCGTCCTACAATGAGCAGTTCTTC.

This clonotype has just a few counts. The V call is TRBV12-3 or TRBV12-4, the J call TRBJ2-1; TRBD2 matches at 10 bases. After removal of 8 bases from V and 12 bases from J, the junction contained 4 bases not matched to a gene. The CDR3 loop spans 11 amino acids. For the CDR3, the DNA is TGTGCCAGCGGACTAGCGGAGGTGCAGTTCTTC. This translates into CASGLAEVQFF.

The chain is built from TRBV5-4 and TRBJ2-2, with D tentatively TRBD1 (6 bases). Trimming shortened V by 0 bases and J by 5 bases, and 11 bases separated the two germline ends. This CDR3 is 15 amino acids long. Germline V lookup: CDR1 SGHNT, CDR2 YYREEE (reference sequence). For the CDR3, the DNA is TGTGCCAGCAGCTTGGCGGACGGACAGACCGGGGAGCTGTTTTTT. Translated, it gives CASSLADGQTGELFF. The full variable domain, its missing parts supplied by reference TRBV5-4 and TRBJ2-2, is ETGVTQSPTHLIKTRGQQVTLRCSSQSGHNTVSWYQQALGQGPQFIFQYYREEENGRGNFPPRFSGLQFPNYSSELNVNALELDDSALYLCASSLADGQTGELFFGEGSRLTVL.

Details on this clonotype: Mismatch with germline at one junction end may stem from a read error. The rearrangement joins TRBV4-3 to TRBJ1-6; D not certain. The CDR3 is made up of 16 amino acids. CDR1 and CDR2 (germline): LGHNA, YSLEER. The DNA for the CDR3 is TGCGCCAGCAGCCAAGACTCTGGGGTTAGTAATTCACCCATCCACTTT. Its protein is CASSQDSGVSNSPIHF.

CDR3 protein: CASRSFAGGRNTIYF. CDR3 in DNA: TGTGCCAGCAGATCCTTCGCAGGCGGGAGAAACACCATATATTTT. The V and J genes are TRBV28 and TRBJ1-3; D remains ambiguous. Germline CDR1 MDHEN, CDR2 SYDVKM. This CDR3 has 15 residues. Trimming cost V 6 bases and J 5 bases, with 17 bases left between them.

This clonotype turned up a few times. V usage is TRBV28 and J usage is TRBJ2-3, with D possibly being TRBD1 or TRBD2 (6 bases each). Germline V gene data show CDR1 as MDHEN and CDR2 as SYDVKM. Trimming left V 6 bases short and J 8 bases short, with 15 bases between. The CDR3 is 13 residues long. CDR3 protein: CASRHRGPGTQYF. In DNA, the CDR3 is TGTGCCAGCAGACACCGGGGGCCGGGTACGCAGTATTTT.

The CDR3 loop reads CASSPTGTLHQPQHF. CDR3 in DNA: TGCGCCAGCAGTCCAACCGGGACACTTCATCAGCCCCAGCATTTT. The chain couples TRBV5-1 to TRBJ1-5; possible D gene TRBD1, 6 bases. V lost 5 bases and J 5 bases, leaving 17 bases between the germline ends. CDR1 SGHRS and CDR2 YFSETQ come from the germline V gene. The CDR3 extends over 15 amino acids. Filled out from reference TRBV5-1 and TRBJ1-5, the complete variable domain reads KAGVTQTPRYLIKTRGQQVTLSCSPISGHRSVSWYQQTPGQGLQFLFEYFSETQRNKGNFPGRFSGRQFSNSRSEMNVSTLELGDSALYLCASSPTGTLHQPQHFGDGTRLSIL.

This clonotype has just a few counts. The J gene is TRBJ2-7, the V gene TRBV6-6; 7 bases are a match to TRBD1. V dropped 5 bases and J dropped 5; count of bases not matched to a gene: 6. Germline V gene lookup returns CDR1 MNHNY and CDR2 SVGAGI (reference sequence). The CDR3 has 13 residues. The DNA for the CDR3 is TGTGCCAGCAGTAACCAGGGGGAACACGAGCAGTACTTC. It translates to CASSNQGEHEQYF.

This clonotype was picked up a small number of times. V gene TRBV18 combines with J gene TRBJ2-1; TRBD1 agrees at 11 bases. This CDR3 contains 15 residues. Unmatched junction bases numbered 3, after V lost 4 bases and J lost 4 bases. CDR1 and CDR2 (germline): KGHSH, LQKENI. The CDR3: CASSRDRGFYNEQFF. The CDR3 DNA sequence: TGTGCCAGCTCACGGGACAGGGGGTTTTACAATGAGCAGTTCTTC.